This entry is about one TCR beta chain. CDR3 size: 15 residues. V lost 7 bases, J lost 2 bases, and 12 bases lay in between. In germline, CDR1 is ENHRY, CDR2 SYGVKD. These data belong to a study of patients and donors after allogeneic stem cell transplantation. TCRdb itself ran the RT-PCR reads through MiXCR, one entry per CDR3 protein. The table lists tens of thousands of distinct CDR3 sequences, approximately 26% of them singletons. Material for sequencing was blood, either unsorted or a sorted T cell fraction (not recorded which). V is TRBV10-3 and J is TRBJ2-6; D may be TRBD2 (6 bases). This receptor was identified in a human donor who was either an allogeneic HSCT recipient or a stem cell or donor lymphocyte infusion donor (not recorded which). It is not recorded whose cells these are; they may come from a transplant donor. CDR3 sequence: CAITQGGAGANVLTF. The DNA of the CDR3 is TGTGCCATCACACAAGGCGGGGCTGGGGCCAACGTCCTGACTTTC.